Reported below is one T cell receptor (beta chain). As yet, its antigen is unknown. An end of the junction does not agree with germline; a read error may underlie this. The data were obtained in a study of post-analysis software for immune sequencing data. Across the whole study: The disease courses spanned relapsing-remitting, secondary progressive and progressive-relapsing forms of multiple sclerosis. Broader study findings: Normalized Chao1 diversity in multiple sclerosis patients fell significantly below that of controls.

Built from TCR beta cDNA, the libraries had unique molecular identifiers in them. One entry per CDR3 protein results from TCRdb running MiXCR on the PCR reads. Of about 400,000 distinct CDR3 sequences listed, about a third were seen once; the top ten hold roughly an eighth. Sequencing was performed on blood. This receptor was taken from a girl aged 5-17 years with multiple sclerosis.

The CDR3 region has the DNA TGTGCCAGCAGTTTAAAGCAAAGCTATGACTACACCTTC. It codes for CASSLKQSYDYTF. The rearrangement links TRBV12-3 or TRBV12-4 to TRBJ1-2; unclear D gene. The CDR3 is 13 residues long.